These T cell receptor beta chains were read from a single sample in a study of blood T cell repertoires in COVID-19. Sequenced by immunoSEQ multiplex PCR; TCRdb stores in-frame clones only, minus some. Seen here are 25,000 to 30,000 clones, 85% to 90% observed once, and the top ten hold 4.9%. The sequencing input was peripheral blood. The origin of the receptors is a man between 65 and 85 years old with active COVID-19. Both conserved end residues are part of each CDR3. The D gene is left open where the match is weak. The size of a clone is reported for some rows only, either as once, few or many, or as a class for expanded clones.

J	V	length	D	size	DNA	CDR3
TRBJ2-3	TRBV30	15	TRBD1	-	TGTGCCTGGAGTCTCCGGGACAGGGAGGCAGATACGCAGTATTTT	CAWSLRDREADTQYF
TRBJ1-1	TRBV9	16	-	-	TGTGCCAGCAGCGCCGGGTCCCCAGGGCTGAACACTGAAGCTTTCTTT	CASSAGSPGLNTEAFF
TRBJ2-3	TRBV3-1/TRBV3-2	17	-	-	TGTGCCAGCAGCCAAGAGCTCGGCGGCGCTCACACAGATACGCAGTATTTT	CASSQELGGAHTDTQYF
TRBJ2-4	TRBV9	15	-	few	TGTGCCAGCAGCGTAGGTAATAAACCCCTAGACAGGCAGTACTTC	CASSVGNKPLDRQYF
TRBJ2-7	TRBV11-2	14	-	-	TGTGCCAGCGGCCCGACGAGCCGACTTTACGAGCAGTACTTC	CASGPTSRLYEQYF
TRBJ1-6	TRBV3-1/TRBV3-2	13	-	few	TGTGCCAGCGCACGGGACAATAATTCACCCCTCCACTTT	CASARDNNSPLHF
TRBJ2-1	TRBV5-5	16	TRBD2	-	TGTGCCAGCAGCCTTCTACTAGCGGGGGGTGTCAATGAGCAGTTCTTC	CASSLLLAGGVNEQFF
TRBJ2-2	TRBV12-5	18	TRBD1	-	TGTGCTAGTGGTTCGACACCCCGTGGGACAGGACTCACCGGGGAGCTGTTTTTT	CASGSTPRGTGLTGELFF
TRBJ1-1	TRBV4-1	13	TRBD1	-	TGCGCCAGCAGCCACAGGGGGCGAACTGAAGCTTTCTTT	CASSHRGRTEAFF
TRBJ2-1	TRBV5-6	15	TRBD1	few	TGTGCCAGCAGCCAACCGGGACAGGGATACAATGAGCAGTTCTTC	CASSQPGQGYNEQFF
TRBJ2-3	TRBV6-5	13	TRBD1	-	TGTGCCAGCAGGGGGACAGCCCGGGATACGCAGTATTTT	CASRGTARDTQYF
TRBJ2-3	TRBV10-3	14	-	-	TGTGCCGTACGGGACAAGACTAGCACAGATACGCAGTATTTT	CAVRDKTSTDTQYF
TRBJ2-3	TRBV15	17	TRBD2	once	TGTGCCACCAGCAGAGGCCTCCAGCGGGGGGGGGCAGATACGCAGTATTTT	CATSRGLQRGGADTQYF
TRBJ2-4	TRBV5-1	16	-	-	TGCGCCAGCAGCTTGGATGGAGGGATTGCCAAAAACATTCAGTACTTC	CASSLDGGIAKNIQYF
TRBJ1-1	TRBV4-1	12	-	-	TGCGCCAGCAGCCCCACAGGGAGTGAAGCTTTCTTT	CASSPTGSEAFF
TRBJ1-1	TRBV19	14	TRBD1	-	TGTGCCAGTACCTGGGGGACAGGGGGCACTGAAGCTTTCTTT	CASTWGTGGTEAFF
TRBJ1-1	TRBV28	18	TRBD1	-	TGTGCCAGCAGTTTTTTTTGGGGCCAGGGGGCTGACGGGACTGAAGCTTTCTTT	CASSFFWGQGADGTEAFF
TRBJ1-6	TRBV5-5	18	-	-	TGTGCCAGCAGTCCTGGAGGGGCAGGTAGCTCCTATAATTCACCCCTCCACTTT	CASSPGGAGSSYNSPLHF
TRBJ2-1	TRBV19	12	TRBD1	-	TGTGCCAGTAGTCTCACAGGGGCTGAGCAGTTCTTC	CASSLTGAEQFF
TRBJ1-4	TRBV9	15	-	-	TGTGCCAGCACCCCCGGTGTAGCAACTAATGAAAAACTGTTTTTT	CASTPGVATNEKLFF
TRBJ2-7	TRBV6-5	11	-	-	TGTGCCAGCACCTTCGACAGCGAGCAGTACTTC	CASTFDSEQYF
TRBJ2-6	TRBV4-3	17	-	-	TGCGCCAGCAGCCAAGATCTGAGGGTCTCTGGGGCCAACGTCCTGACTTTC	CASSQDLRVSGANVLTF
TRBJ1-1	TRBV7-3	14	-	-	TGTGCCAGCAGCTTAACTTCGCTAAACACTGAAGCTTTCTTT	CASSLTSLNTEAFF
TRBJ1-2	TRBV30	12	-	-	TGTGCCTGGAGTCGGGGTAACTATGGCTACACCTTC	CAWSRGNYGYTF
TRBJ2-5	TRBV4-3	15	-	-	TGCGCCAGCAGCCAAGCCTGGGAGTACCAAGAGACCCAGTACTTC	CASSQAWEYQETQYF
TRBJ1-3	TRBV7-2	18	-	-	TGTGCCAGCAGCTTCCGTCCGATACAGGGAGGGGCTGGAAACACCATATATTTT	CASSFRPIQGGAGNTIYF
TRBJ2-1	TRBV6-2/TRBV6-3	15	TRBD2	-	TGTGCCAGCAGTTACTGGCGGGGGGTAATCAGTGAGCAGTTCTTC	CASSYWRGVISEQFF
TRBJ1-2	TRBV28	12	TRBD1	once	TGTGCCAGCGGGGCAGGGGGCGTTGGCTACACCTTC	CASGAGGVGYTF
TRBJ1-4	TRBV2	16	-	-	TGTGCCAGCAGTTCCGGAGGAACCCCGGGAGGGGAAAAACTGTTTTTT	CASSSGGTPGGEKLFF
TRBJ2-7	TRBV19	14	TRBD1	-	TGTGCCAGTAGGGTTGGGACAGGGAACGACGAGCAGTACTTC	CASRVGTGNDEQYF
TRBJ1-2	TRBV4-1	16	TRBD1	-	TGCGCCAGCAGCCAAGATAATACAGGGGGAGCTTGGGGCTACACCTTC	CASSQDNTGGAWGYTF
TRBJ2-5	TRBV7-2	13	-	-	TGTGCCAGCAGCTTAGAGGCTAGAGAGACCCAGTACTTC	CASSLEARETQYF
TRBJ2-2	TRBV3-1/TRBV3-2	15	TRBD1	-	TGTGCCAGCAGCCTCCCGACAGGGTGGGCCGGGGAGCTGTTTTTT	CASSLPTGWAGELFF
TRBJ2-1	TRBV7-2	15	TRBD2	-	TGTGCCAGCAGCCACTCCGGGACTAGAGGGGCTGAGCAGTTCTTC	CASSHSGTRGAEQFF
TRBJ2-3	TRBV6-6	15	TRBD2	-	TGTGCCAGCAGCCCCGGGGGGACTAGCACAGATACGCAGTATTTT	CASSPGGTSTDTQYF
TRBJ2-2	TRBV4-2	16	-	-	TGTGCCAGCAGCCAAGGCCAGGGACAAGTGGCCGGGGAGCTGTTTTTT	CASSQGQGQVAGELFF
TRBJ2-3	TRBV10-3	14	-	-	TGTGCCATCAGTGACGGTCGATTGGTAGATACGCAGTATTTT	CAISDGRLVDTQYF
TRBJ1-2	TRBV15	14	-	-	TGTGCCACCAGCAGAGAGGAGGCCTTCTATGGCTACACCTTC	CATSREEAFYGYTF
TRBJ1-2	TRBV28	13	-	-	TGTGCCAGCAGACCCCCAGGGGTAGGTGGCTACACCTTC	CASRPPGVGGYTF
TRBJ1-2	TRBV19	14	-	-	TGTGCCAGTAGGCGGGACGGAAAGAGCTATGGCTACACCTTC	CASRRDGKSYGYTF
TRBJ1-5	TRBV2	16	-	-	TGTGCCAGCACCCCAGTGGGCGTACATAGCAATCAGCCCCAGCATTTT	CASTPVGVHSNQPQHF
TRBJ2-2	TRBV9	12	-	-	TGTGGATGGGGCGCGAACACCGGGGAGCTGTTTTTT	CGWGANTGELFF
TRBJ2-1	TRBV5-4	15	TRBD2	-	TGTGCCAGCAGCCCCGAAGCGGGGGGCTACAATGAGCAGTTCTTC	CASSPEAGGYNEQFF
TRBJ2-5	TRBV5-5	14	-	-	TGTGCCAGCAGCCCGGGTCTTTCGTGGGAGACCCAGTACTTC	CASSPGLSWETQYF
TRBJ2-6	TRBV5-1	18	TRBD2	-	TGCGCCAGCAGCTTGGTAATAGCGGGGGGTTCTGGGGCCAACGTCCTGACTTTC	CASSLVIAGGSGANVLTF